Listed below are T cell receptor beta chains from one sample, sequenced in a study of T cell responses to AZD1222 COVID-19 vaccine. The data were produced by immunoSEQ multiplex PCR, yet TCRdb's version contains in-frame clones alone and is incomplete. Seen here are 140,000 or so clones, roughly 87% observed once, and the top ten hold around 1.7%. Sample: peripheral blood, taken 28 days after the second AZD1222 dose. Every receptor here comes from an adult who received the AZD1222 COVID-19 vaccine. Each CDR3 is given with its conserved first and last residue. Fields, in order: D gene, V gene, J gene, clone size, CDR3 DNA, CDR3 protein. D genes are given only for firm matches. Where a row states a size, it is once, few, many or the class of an expanded clone; other rows omit it.

D gene: TRBD1; V gene: TRBV24-1; J gene: TRBJ1-2; clone size: -; CDR3 DNA: TGTGCCACCAGTGAGCTCGACAGGGAAAGTGGCTACACCTTC; CDR3 protein: CATSELDRESGYTF
D gene: -; V gene: TRBV6-2/TRBV6-3; J gene: TRBJ1-1; clone size: -; CDR3 DNA: TGTGCCAGCAGTTACCCAAACGGCACAGGGCTGAGAGTAAACACTGAAGCTTTCTTT; CDR3 protein: CASSYPNGTGLRVNTEAFF
D gene: TRBD1; V gene: TRBV30; J gene: TRBJ2-7; clone size: -; CDR3 DNA: TGTGCCTGGAGTCAGGGACAGGGATATACCTACGAGCAGTACTTC; CDR3 protein: CAWSQGQGYTYEQYF
D gene: -; V gene: TRBV19; J gene: TRBJ1-5; clone size: few; CDR3 DNA: TGTGCCAGTGGTAAGGGTAACGGCAATCAGCCCCAGCATTTT; CDR3 protein: CASGKGNGNQPQHF
D gene: TRBD1; V gene: TRBV28; J gene: TRBJ1-2; clone size: -; CDR3 DNA: TGTGCCAGCAGTTTAGTAACAGGGGGCGCTGACTATGGCTACACCTTC; CDR3 protein: CASSLVTGGADYGYTF
D gene: -; V gene: TRBV6-6; J gene: TRBJ1-5; clone size: -; CDR3 DNA: TGTGCCAGCAGTTACTCCGCGGGTGGGAGGCAGCCCCAGCATTTT; CDR3 protein: CASSYSAGGRQPQHF
D gene: TRBD1; V gene: TRBV6-2/TRBV6-3; J gene: TRBJ1-3; clone size: few; CDR3 DNA: TGTGCCAGCAGTTACTTCGGACAGGGGGCTGGAAACACCATATATTTT; CDR3 protein: CASSYFGQGAGNTIYF
D gene: -; V gene: TRBV30; J gene: TRBJ2-1; clone size: -; CDR3 DNA: TGTGCCGGTCAATTGGACAGCCTGCATAGTAAGCAGTTCTTC; CDR3 protein: CAGQLDSLHSKQFF
D gene: -; V gene: TRBV5-6; J gene: TRBJ1-5; clone size: -; CDR3 DNA: TGTGCCAGCAGCTTGGGGAACAACAGGGCCTATGGCAATCAGCCCCAGCATTTT; CDR3 protein: CASSLGNNRAYGNQPQHF
D gene: -; V gene: TRBV18; J gene: TRBJ1-3; clone size: -; CDR3 DNA: TGTGCCAGCTCACCCCAGGGTGGAAACACCATATATTTT; CDR3 protein: CASSPQGGNTIYF
D gene: -; V gene: TRBV28; J gene: TRBJ2-1; clone size: -; CDR3 DNA: TGTGCCAGCAGTTTAGGGACCCTCAGCGAGCAGTTCTTC; CDR3 protein: CASSLGTLSEQFF
D gene: -; V gene: TRBV19; J gene: TRBJ2-7; clone size: -; CDR3 DNA: TGTGCCAGTAGTCCCAGCCGATACGAGCAGTACTTC; CDR3 protein: CASSPSRYEQYF
D gene: -; V gene: TRBV6-5; J gene: TRBJ2-5; clone size: -; CDR3 DNA: TGTGCCAGCAGATTGCTCCTGGGTGCCGAGACCCAGTACTTC; CDR3 protein: CASRLLLGAETQYF
D gene: -; V gene: TRBV6-1; J gene: TRBJ1-5; clone size: -; CDR3 DNA: TGTGCTACAGCGGGAGGGAGGTCTACTCAGCCCCAGCATTTT; CDR3 protein: CATAGGRSTQPQHF
D gene: -; V gene: TRBV5-1; J gene: TRBJ2-5; clone size: -; CDR3 DNA: TGCGCCAGCAGCTTGGGGACCGGGACCCGGGGAGAGACCCAGTACTTC; CDR3 protein: CASSLGTGTRGETQYF
D gene: -; V gene: TRBV27; J gene: TRBJ2-1; clone size: -; CDR3 DNA: TGTGCCAGCAGTCAAGTCCCGACAGGATACAATGAGCAGTTCTTC; CDR3 protein: CASSQVPTGYNEQFF
D gene: -; V gene: TRBV5-1; J gene: TRBJ1-2; clone size: -; CDR3 DNA: TGCGCCAGCAGCTTGTCTAATTCGATACTTGGCTACACCTTC; CDR3 protein: CASSLSNSILGYTF
D gene: -; V gene: TRBV11-1; J gene: TRBJ2-3; clone size: -; CDR3 DNA: TGTGCCAGCAGCTTAGCGAGGGGGGGCCTGGGAGATACGCAGTATTTT; CDR3 protein: CASSLARGGLGDTQYF
D gene: -; V gene: TRBV4-2; J gene: TRBJ1-3; clone size: -; CDR3 DNA: TGTGCCAGCAGCCAAGGGAGTAGCTCTGGAAACACCATATATTTT; CDR3 protein: CASSQGSSSGNTIYF
D gene: -; V gene: TRBV2; J gene: TRBJ2-5; clone size: -; CDR3 DNA: TGTGCCAGCGGGACATCCCGCCAAGAGACCCAGTACTTC; CDR3 protein: CASGTSRQETQYF
D gene: -; V gene: TRBV4-1; J gene: TRBJ2-1; clone size: -; CDR3 DNA: TGCGCCAGCAGCCAAGATATAGTGTTCTCGCGGTGGAATGAGCAGTTCTTC; CDR3 protein: CASSQDIVFSRWNEQFF
D gene: TRBD2; V gene: TRBV28; J gene: TRBJ2-7; clone size: -; CDR3 DNA: TGTGCCAGCAGCTCTTTCGATACTAGCGGGAGTTCCTACGAGCAGTACTTC; CDR3 protein: CASSSFDTSGSSYEQYF
D gene: -; V gene: TRBV7-6; J gene: TRBJ2-1; clone size: -; CDR3 DNA: TGTGCCAGCAGCCCCCTCTCCGGATACAATGAGCAGTTCTTC; CDR3 protein: CASSPLSGYNEQFF
D gene: -; V gene: TRBV12-3/TRBV12-4; J gene: TRBJ1-1; clone size: -; CDR3 DNA: TGTGCCAGCAGTTTTGGGGGTTACACTGAAGCTTTCTTT; CDR3 protein: CASSFGGYTEAFF
D gene: TRBD2; V gene: TRBV11-2; J gene: TRBJ2-1; clone size: -; CDR3 DNA: TGTGCCAGCAGCCACCTAGCGGGAGCGTGGAGCTCCTACAATGAGCAGTTCTTC; CDR3 protein: CASSHLAGAWSSYNEQFF
D gene: TRBD2; V gene: TRBV28; J gene: TRBJ2-3; clone size: -; CDR3 DNA: TGTGCCAGCACCACTACCGAGCGGGAGCCAGATACGCAGTATTTT; CDR3 protein: CASTTTEREPDTQYF
D gene: -; V gene: TRBV4-3; J gene: TRBJ1-1; clone size: -; CDR3 DNA: TGCGCCAGCAGCCAAGGAGTAGGGGTGGGCACTGAAGCTTTCTTT; CDR3 protein: CASSQGVGVGTEAFF
D gene: -; V gene: TRBV4-2; J gene: TRBJ2-1; clone size: -; CDR3 DNA: TGTGCCAGCAGCCAAGGGGGTCAATACAATGAGCAGTTCTTC; CDR3 protein: CASSQGGQYNEQFF
D gene: -; V gene: TRBV27; J gene: TRBJ2-3; clone size: -; CDR3 DNA: TGTGCCAGCAGTTTCAGGCAGTATTTT; CDR3 protein: CASSFRQYF
D gene: TRBD1; V gene: TRBV27; J gene: TRBJ1-2; clone size: -; CDR3 DNA: TGTGCCAGCAGTTTAACCGCCGGACAGGGGATCAACTATGGCTACACCTTC; CDR3 protein: CASSLTAGQGINYGYTF
D gene: TRBD1; V gene: TRBV19; J gene: TRBJ2-6; clone size: -; CDR3 DNA: TGTGCCAGTAGCCAGGGGGTTGGGGCCAACGTCCTGACTTTC; CDR3 protein: CASSQGVGANVLTF
D gene: TRBD1; V gene: TRBV4-1; J gene: TRBJ1-1; clone size: few; CDR3 DNA: TGCGCCAGCAGCCAAGACACAGGGGGCTACACTGAAGCTTTCTTT; CDR3 protein: CASSQDTGGYTEAFF
D gene: -; V gene: TRBV4-2; J gene: TRBJ1-6; clone size: -; CDR3 DNA: TGTGCCAGCAGCCAACTAGACAAGGGAAATTCACCCCTCCACTTT; CDR3 protein: CASSQLDKGNSPLHF
D gene: -; V gene: TRBV30; J gene: TRBJ1-2; clone size: once; CDR3 DNA: TGTGCCTGGAGTAGGTCGCCTAACTATGGCTACACCTTC; CDR3 protein: CAWSRSPNYGYTF
D gene: TRBD2; V gene: TRBV4-3; J gene: TRBJ2-7; clone size: -; CDR3 DNA: TGCGCCAGCAGCCAAGATCCTAGACCTAGCGGGAGGCCCGAGCAGTACTTC; CDR3 protein: CASSQDPRPSGRPEQYF
D gene: -; V gene: TRBV5-5; J gene: TRBJ2-7; clone size: -; CDR3 DNA: TGTGCCAGCAGTCCAGAGGTCTACTACGAGCAGTACTTC; CDR3 protein: CASSPEVYYEQYF
D gene: -; V gene: TRBV7-6; J gene: TRBJ2-7; clone size: -; CDR3 DNA: TGTGCCAGCAGCTTCGGTTCCGGGTTTGTCGGCGAGCAGTACTTC; CDR3 protein: CASSFGSGFVGEQYF
D gene: -; V gene: TRBV29-1; J gene: TRBJ1-1; clone size: -; CDR3 DNA: TGCAGCGTCGCGCCGGTCGAGCGAAGGAACACTGAAGCTTTCTTT; CDR3 protein: CSVAPVERRNTEAFF
D gene: TRBD1; V gene: TRBV4-1; J gene: TRBJ2-7; clone size: -; CDR3 DNA: TGCGCCAGCAGCCAAGTCCCAGGGGGCGGCTACGAGCAGTACTTC; CDR3 protein: CASSQVPGGGYEQYF
D gene: -; V gene: TRBV6-6; J gene: TRBJ1-5; clone size: once; CDR3 DNA: TGTGCCAGCAGCCCCGCGAGGTCCCCGCGGCATTTT; CDR3 protein: CASSPARSPRHF
D gene: -; V gene: TRBV30; J gene: TRBJ2-3; clone size: -; CDR3 DNA: TGTGCCTGGACCATGATCTCGGGAGCAGATACGCAGTATTTT; CDR3 protein: CAWTMISGADTQYF
D gene: TRBD1; V gene: TRBV18; J gene: TRBJ1-4; clone size: -; CDR3 DNA: TGTGCCAGCTCACGACTAGGGGCCGCGGGACAGAAGGGTGAAAAACTGTTTTTT; CDR3 protein: CASSRLGAAGQKGEKLFF
D gene: -; V gene: TRBV9; J gene: TRBJ1-4; clone size: once; CDR3 DNA: TGTGCCAGCGGGGGAGCCCTCGATGAAAAACTGTTTTTT; CDR3 protein: CASGGALDEKLFF
D gene: TRBD1; V gene: TRBV30; J gene: TRBJ2-6; clone size: -; CDR3 DNA: TGTGCCTGGGCCATACAGGGGGCTGACGTCCTGACTTTC; CDR3 protein: CAWAIQGADVLTF
D gene: TRBD1; V gene: TRBV3-1/TRBV3-2; J gene: TRBJ1-1; clone size: -; CDR3 DNA: TGTGCCAGCAGCCACCAGGGGGTGGGAGCTTTCTTT; CDR3 protein: CASSHQGVGAFF